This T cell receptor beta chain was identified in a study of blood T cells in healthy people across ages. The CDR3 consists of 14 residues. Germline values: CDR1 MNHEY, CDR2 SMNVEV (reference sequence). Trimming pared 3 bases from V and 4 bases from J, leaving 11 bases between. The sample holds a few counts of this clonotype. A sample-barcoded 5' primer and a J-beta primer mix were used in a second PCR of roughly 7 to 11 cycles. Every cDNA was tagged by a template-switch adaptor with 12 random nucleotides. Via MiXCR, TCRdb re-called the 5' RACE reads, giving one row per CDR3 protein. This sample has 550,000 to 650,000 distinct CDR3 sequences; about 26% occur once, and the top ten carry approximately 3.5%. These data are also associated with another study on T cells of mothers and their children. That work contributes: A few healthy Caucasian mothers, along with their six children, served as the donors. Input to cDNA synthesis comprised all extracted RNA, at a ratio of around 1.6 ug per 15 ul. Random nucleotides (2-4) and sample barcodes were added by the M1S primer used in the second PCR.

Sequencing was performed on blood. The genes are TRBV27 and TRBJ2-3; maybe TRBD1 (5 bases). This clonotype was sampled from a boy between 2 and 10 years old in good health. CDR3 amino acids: CASSFTRVADTQYF. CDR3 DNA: TGTGCCAGCAGTTTTACCAGGGTCGCAGATACGCAGTATTTT.